Presented here are 25 T cell receptor beta chains from one specimen sequenced in a study of blood T cells in healthy people across ages (dated by TCRdb to between 2014 and 2017). Libraries came from 5' RACE. Sequencing took place on an Illumina HiSeq 2500. A second PCR of roughly 7 to 11 cycles was performed with a sample-barcoded 5' primer and a J-beta primer mix. TCRdb reran the public reads through fastp at Q25 and MiXCR, keeping productive beta chains. Each entry is one CDR3 protein sequence, shown with its most common DNA and genes. In this sample the table shows around 1.7 million distinct CDR3 sequences, about 30% of which occur a single time. The ten largest clones capture roughly 8% of the sample. Sequencing used blood. The receptors were sampled from a woman under 40 in good health.

The chain uses TRBV29-1 and TRBJ2-3; possible D gene TRBD2, 6 bases. CDR1 is SQVTM, CDR2 ANQGSEA, per germline. V shed 7 bases and J shed 6 bases, with 17 bases lying between them. The CDR3 length is 13 residues. In nucleotides, the CDR3 is TGCAGCGCTGGACGGGGGTCGTGGGATACGCAGTATTTT. Protein product: CSAGRGSWDTQYF.

The chain has TRBV2 and TRBJ2-7; D not certain. The V and J ends lost 1 base and 4 bases respectively, with 5 bases between them. CDR1 is SNHLY and CDR2 is FYNNEI in the germline V gene. The CDR3 sequence is 12 residues long. The CDR3 coding sequence is TGTGCCAGCAGTGAAGTCAGGTACGAGCAGTACTTC. It codes for CASSEVRYEQYF. Full variable domain (remainder filled in from reference TRBV2 and TRBJ2-7): EPEVTQTPSHQVTQMGQEVILRCVPISNHLYFYWYRQILGQKVEFLVSFYNNEISEKSEIFDDQFSVERPDGSNFTLKIRSTKLEDSAMYFCASSEVRYEQYFGPGTRLTVT.

This clonotype was observed a few times. The V gene is TRBV9, the J gene TRBJ2-7, with unresolved D. V gave up 0 bases and J gave up 0 bases, with 13 bases separating them. Germline-derived CDR1 and CDR2 are SGDLS and YYNGEE. CDR3 size: 16 residues. Here the CDR3 reads CASSVDGSSYSYEQYF. The DNA of the CDR3 is TGTGCCAGCAGCGTAGATGGGTCTTCATACTCCTACGAGCAGTACTTC.

This chain connects TRBV20-1 to TRBJ2-3; 13 bases map to TRBD2. The length of the CDR3 is 19 residues. Germline loops: CDR1 DFQATT, CDR2 SNEGSKA (reference sequence). V shed 4 bases, J shed 1 base, and the junction held 14 bases outside the gene matches. CDR3 sequence: CSATSPGLAGSRGTDTQYF. CDR3 DNA: TGCAGTGCTACTTCTCCGGGACTAGCGGGGTCGCGCGGCACAGATACGCAGTATTTT.

Remarks on this clonotype: Sequence at one end of the junction differs from germline and may be a read error. The chain joins TRBV9 to TRBJ1-5; no clear D. The germline gives CDR1 SGDLS, CDR2 YYNGEE. This CDR3 has 15 amino acids. DNA of the CDR3: TGTACCAGCAGCGTAGGACCCCGGGCGGATCAGCCCCAGCATTTT. This encodes CTSSVGPRADQPQHF.

In regard to this clonotype: Relative to the germline gene, one junction end is altered; a read error may explain this. The chain is built from TRBV7-9 and TRBJ2-1; 12 bases match TRBD2. Germline V gene sequence: CDR1 SEHNR, CDR2 FQNEAQ (reference sequence). The CDR3 is 16 amino acids. This chain's CDR3 is CSSSLVRLAGADEQFF. DNA of the CDR3: TGTTCCAGCAGCTTAGTGAGACTAGCGGGAGCAGATGAGCAGTTCTTC.

The chain links TRBV29-1 to TRBJ2-7, with D possibly matching TRBD1 (6 bases). The germline V gene encodes CDR1 SQVTM and CDR2 ANQGSEA. Trimming stripped 4 bases from V and 6 bases from J, with 25 bases between. CDR3 length: 16 amino acids. The CDR3 coding sequence is TGCAGCGTTGCGACAGGATTGGGGCCAAGAATGGGCGAGCAGTACTTC. The encoded protein is CSVATGLGPRMGEQYF.

This clonotype showed up just a few times. The chain employs TRBV14 and TRBJ2-5; possible D gene TRBD2, 5 bases. CDR3 length: 14 amino acids. V lost 8 bases and J lost 1, with 14 bases in between. Germline assignment: CDR1 SGHDN and CDR2 FVKESK. As DNA, the CDR3 is TGTGCCAGCCGGGGTAGAGAGGCCCAAGAGACCCAGTACTTC. Translation gives CASRGREAQETQYF.

V usage is TRBV10-3 and J usage is TRBJ2-7; 13 nucleotides align to TRBD2. The CDR3 sequence is 14 residues long. CDR1 and CDR2 from the germline V gene are ENHRY and SYGVKD. V lost 9 bases, J lost 0 bases, and 2 bases stayed unmatched. CDR3 protein: CAIGLAGASYEQYF. The CDR3 DNA reads as TGTGCCATTGGACTAGCGGGAGCCTCCTACGAGCAGTACTTC.

J is TRBJ2-7 and V is TRBV7-9; perhaps TRBD2 as D (6 bases). The ends were cut back, 2 bases at V and 7 bases at J, with 18 bases in the middle. The CDR3 contains 15 residues. In germline, CDR1 is SEHNR, CDR2 FQNEAQ (reference sequence). As DNA, the CDR3 is TGTGCCAGCAGCTTAAGCTATGTAGGAGGGAGGGAGCAGTACTTC. Encoded protein: CASSLSYVGGREQYF.

J is TRBJ2-1 and V is TRBV2; D is uncertain. Germline CDR1 reads SNHLY; CDR2 reads FYNNEI. V was cut by 8 bases and J by 7 bases, with 15 bases left in between. The CDR3 sequence is 13 residues long. CDR3 coding DNA: TGTGCCAGCCAGCCCTCCCTGGGGAATGAGCAGTTCTTC. Its protein is CASQPSLGNEQFF.

The chain employs TRBV25-1 and TRBJ2-3; TRBD2 aligns across 7 bases. The CDR3 spans 15 residues. Germline V lookup: CDR1 MGHDK, CDR2 SYGVNS. V was clipped by 9 bases and J by 4 bases; unmatched bases: 13. The CDR3 nucleotides are TGTGCCAGTTCCCTAGGAGCGGGGAGCTCAGATACGCAGTATTTT. Its protein is CASSLGAGSSDTQYF.

The genes are TRBV2 and TRBJ2-3; D could derive from TRBD1 or TRBD2 (5 bases each). The V gene lost 4 bases and the J gene lost 6 bases, with 11 bases spanning the gap. This CDR3 contains 13 residues. The germline gives CDR1 SNHLY, CDR2 FYNNEI. The CDR3 reads CASSAGLGDTQYF. CDR3 DNA: TGTGCCAGCAGTGCGGGGCTCGGGGATACGCAGTATTTT.

J is TRBJ1-5 and V is TRBV6-5; D is possibly TRBD1 (6 bases). There are 13 residues in the CDR3. The germline V and J ends were trimmed by 4 bases and 8 bases, with 12 bases remaining between them. Germline-derived CDR1 and CDR2 are MNHEY and SVGAGI. The chain's CDR3 is CASSFLPGEPQHF. DNA of the CDR3: TGTGCCAGCAGTTTCTTACCAGGGGAGCCCCAGCATTTT.

The chain carries TRBV3-1 and TRBJ2-7, with 9 bases aligning to TRBD1. V trimming: 2 bases; J trimming: 3 bases; junction bases outside the gene matches: 5. The CDR3 contains 15 residues. Germline V lookup: CDR1 LGHDT, CDR2 YNNKEL (reference sequence). The CDR3 protein is CASSQTTGGFYEQYF. CDR3 coding DNA: TGTGCCAGCAGCCAAACGACAGGGGGTTTCTACGAGCAGTACTTC.

This clonotype has a handful of counts. The chain uses TRBV7-2 and TRBJ2-6, with TRBD1 as a possible D gene (6 bases). The germline V gene encodes CDR1 SGHTA and CDR2 FQGNSA. The CDR3 has 20 amino acids. Trimming stripped 7 bases from V and 4 bases from J, with 29 bases between. As DNA, the CDR3 is TGTGCCAGCACCCACTCGCAGATGACAGGCTCGCGAGGGGGGGCCAACGTCCTGACTTTC. Translating it yields CASTHSQMTGSRGGANVLTF.

The chain couples TRBV9 to TRBJ1-1, with 9 bases lining up with TRBD1. The germline V gene encodes CDR1 SGDLS and CDR2 YYNGEE. V lost 0 bases and J lost 1; bases outside the gene matches: 1. The CDR3 spans 15 residues. The CDR3 region is CASSVAGQGNTEAFF. The CDR3 region has the DNA TGTGCCAGCAGCGTAGCGGGACAGGGGAACACTGAAGCTTTCTTT.

This clonotype has a handful of counts. The chain recombines TRBV6-2 or TRBV6-3 with TRBJ1-5; TRBD1 might be the D (5 bases). Between the trimmed V and J ends, which lost 4 bases and 6 bases, there was a span of 16 bases. The CDR3 sequence is 15 residues long. CDR1 is MNHEY, CDR2 SVGEGT, per germline. Here the CDR3 reads CASSLDSRSGQPQHF. CDR3 coding DNA: TGTGCCAGCAGTTTAGACAGTAGGAGCGGTCAGCCCCAGCATTTT.

Ten or more counts support this clonotype. The chain carries TRBV28 and TRBJ1-5; weak D call: TRBD1 (6 bases). CDR1 MDHEN and CDR2 SYDVKM come from the germline V gene. The CDR3 is made up of 15 amino acids. V gave up 5 bases and J gave up 1 base, with 12 bases separating them. Written as DNA, the CDR3 is TGTGCCAGCAGTCCAACAGGGTCCAGCAATCAGCCCCAGCATTTT. Its protein is CASSPTGSSNQPQHF.

The chain uses TRBV12-3 or TRBV12-4 and TRBJ1-5, with 9 bases fitting TRBD1. This CDR3 is 15 amino acids long. Trimming cost V 7 bases and J 7 bases; bases outside gene matches: 11. The CDR3 here is CASTDSGTGNQPQHF. The CDR3 DNA reads as TGTGCCAGCACCGATTCCGGGACAGGGAACCAGCCCCAGCATTTT.

With regard to this clonotype: A much larger clone is a single base away; this may be a read error. The rearrangement uses TRBV20-1 and TRBJ2-4, with a possible D match to TRBD1 (6 bases). This CDR3 has 13 amino acids. Per the germline V gene, CDR1 is DFQATT and CDR2 is SNEGSKA (reference sequence). V gave up 5 bases and J gave up 13 bases, with 21 bases separating them. This CDR3 reads CSAFWGLRYGQYF. Written as DNA, the CDR3 is TGCAGTGCTTTTTGGGGGCTTCGTTACGGGCAGTACTTC.

V and J are TRBV5-1 and TRBJ1-2; 7 nucleotides agree with TRBD1. Germline trimming cut 4 bases from V and 6 bases from J; bases unmatched to any gene: 9. The germline CDR1 and CDR2 sequences are SGHRS and YFSETQ. The CDR3 extends over 14 amino acids. CDR3 nucleotides: TGCGCCAGCAGCGTCAGGAACAGGGGAAATGGCTACACCTTC. Amino acids: CASSVRNRGNGYTF.

This rearrangement joins TRBV7-2 to TRBJ1-2, with 9 bases matching TRBD1. Trimming cost V 4 bases and J 8 bases; bases outside gene matches: 17. The length of the CDR3 is 17 residues. CDR1 is SGHTA and CDR2 is FQGNSA in the germline V gene. As DNA, the CDR3 is TGTGCCAGCAGCTCGATCCCGTCCCCCGACAGGGGGTTGGGCTACACCTTC. Translation: CASSSIPSPDRGLGYTF.

This clonotype was seen once. At one of its ends the junction is not consistent with the germline gene, which may arise from a read error. The gene calls are TRBV5-4 and TRBJ2-3, with D possibly matching TRBD2 (6 bases). The V gene's germline CDR1 is SGHNT and CDR2 YYREEE (reference sequence). The CDR3 covers 14 residues. CDR3 nucleotides: TGTGCCGGCAGCTTTTCGCGGCGGGGAGATACGCAGTATTTT. Encoded protein: CAGSFSRRGDTQYF. Together with reference TRBV5-4 and TRBJ2-3, the CDR3 gives the full variable domain: ETGVTQSPTHLIKTRGQQVTLRCSSQSGHNTVSWYQQALGQGPQFIFQYYREEENGRGNFPPRFSGLQFPNYSSELNVNALELDDSALYLCAGSFSRRGDTQYFGPGTRLTVL.

There are many counts of this clonotype. This chain connects TRBV2 to TRBJ2-3, with D tentatively TRBD1 or TRBD2 (5 bases each). Germline V gene sequence: CDR1 SNHLY, CDR2 FYNNEI. The CDR3 spans 15 residues. Deletions cut 2 bases from V and 0 bases from J, with 9 bases between. CDR3: CASSEMGRSTDTQYF. For the CDR3, the DNA is TGTGCCAGCAGTGAAATGGGACGGAGCACAGATACGCAGTATTTT.